This T cell receptor (beta chain) was captured in a study of blood T cell repertoires in COVID-19 (dated by TCRdb to about 2020). With respect to the entire study: The collaborator samples originated in the United States, Italy and Spain and spanned the acute and convalescent phases of COVID-19. The samples were drawn from two sources: the first 160 participants of the ongoing ImmuneRACE study, and fewer than 1,500 subjects contributed by 6 global collaborators. The prospective study material was composed of cDNA or gDNA derived from T cells, B-cell-depleted T cells, or PBMCs. Sample metadata almost always included a de-identified subject ID, COVID-19 status, age in years and sex. Deeply sampled blood TCRbeta repertoires from subjects exposed to, actively infected with, or recovered from COVID-19 were included in the dataset. Where available, HLA class I and class II types were obtained from metadata supplied by the sample provider rather than from assay-based typing. The repertoires were released in a freely available public database intended as a resource for research on the immune response to SARS-CoV-2.

Collaborating institutions collected whole blood in K2EDTA tubes following their own protocols. For TCRbeta analysis, collaborators shipped samples in one of three forms: frozen whole blood, isolated PBMCs, or DNA extracted from either of those sample types. TCRbeta CDR3 regions were amplified from genomic DNA using the immunoSEQ Assay, a bias-controlled multiplex PCR. As for the original processing: The number of nucleated cells in each sample was estimated by amplification of reference gene primers within the assay. To quantify the absolute abundance of each unique TCRbeta CDR3 rearrangement, sequence reads were collapsed and filtered. Productive Simpson clonality was computed per sample as the square root of Simpson's diversity index over productive rearrangements. The table was pulled from immuneACCESS by TCRdb, which kept in-frame rearrangements only. Such tables lose some clones; where checked, under half of the loss comes from unresolved V genes, and the rest has no known cause. V and J calls and clone size follow that table, whereas D and trimming were derived from the DNA. This sample lists fewer than 250,000 clones; around 83% were detected once. The top ten clones comprise less than 3% of the sample.

V and J lose 5 bases and 1 base, and a span of 9 bases separates them. The CDR3 holds 13 amino acids from the cysteine to the phenylalanine. Of the read, only the CDR3 DNA is kept; its 39 bases are in frame from base 1. Taken from the germline V gene, the CDR1 and CDR2 loops are SGDLS and YYNGEE. Points the paper makes about the study in general: The amount of clinical and demographic metadata varied by source and participant and was provided uncurated.

Comments on this clone: Its antigen is not yet known. The input lacks base qualities; no much larger clone sits a single base away.

The material sequenced was peripheral blood. This TCR was sampled from a man in his fifties or sixties with active or convalescent COVID-19. The V gene is TRBV9 and the J gene is TRBJ1-2; tentative D gene TRBD1, with 5 bases matching. CDR3 sequence: CASSSGFNYGYTF. The nucleotide sequence reads TGTGCCAGCAGTTCAGGGTTTAACTATGGCTACACCTTC. Extended through the reference TRBV9 and TRBJ1-2 proteins, this CDR3 yields the full variable domain: DSGVTQTPKHLITATGQRVTLRCSPRSGDLSVYWYQQSLDQGLQFLIQYYNGEERAKGNILERFSAQQFPDLHSELNLSSLELGDSALYFCASSSGFNYGYTFGSGTRLTVV.